Each of the 11 T cell receptor beta chains below was sequenced from the same sample in a study of tumor-infiltrating lymphocytes in primary liver carcinoma. TCR beta cDNA was prepared out of roughly 0.5 ug total RNA by means of a constant-region primer. Slightly modified ARM-PCR served as the procedure for the TCR beta libraries. These libraries came from three rounds of nested multiplex PCR. The study ran its first two PCR rounds for roughly 10 cycles each, using TRBV1-TRBV30 forward primers and a C-beta reverse primer. TCRdb reanalysed the multiplex PCR reads using MiXCR and keeps one entry per CDR3 protein. The data contain about 190,000 distinct CDR3 sequences, over 80% of them singletons. Each 20-30 mg portion of unsorted bulk tissue served as the source for co-extraction of RNA and DNA. What was sequenced was tumor tissue from primary liver carcinoma. The source of these receptors is a middle-aged man with primary liver carcinoma and hepatitis B virus infection.

Notes on this clonotype: A read error may account for a junction end that differs from germline. V gene TRBV11-2 combines with J gene TRBJ2-7; 11 bases agree with TRBD2. Germline CDR1 and CDR2: SGHAT and FQNNGV. The CDR3 length is 16 residues. The CDR3 spells CASSLSSGRVLYEQYF. The CDR3 DNA sequence: TGTGCGAGCAGCTTAAGTAGCGGGAGGGTTCTCTACGAGCAGTACTTC.

The count of this clonotype is one. The chain uses TRBV4-2 and TRBJ2-2; possible D gene TRBD2, 6 bases. Per germline, CDR1 LGHNA and CDR2 YNFKEQ. The CDR3 contains 17 residues. V was cut by 10 bases and J by 4 bases, with 25 bases left in between. CDR3 residues: CANCQEGVGGLTGELFF. For the CDR3, the DNA is TGTGCCAACTGCCAAGAAGGAGTGGGAGGTCTCACCGGGGAGCTGTTTTTT.

A word on this clonotype: At one end the junction does not follow the germline gene, possibly because of a read error. The V and J genes are TRBV28 and TRBJ2-2; D may be TRBD2 (7 bases). The CDR3 sequence is 14 residues long. Germline loops: CDR1 MDHEN, CDR2 SYDVKM. CDR3 bases: TGCAGCAGCAGATCCCCGGGGGGCGCCGGGGAGCTGTTTTTT. Its protein product is CSSRSPGGAGELFF.

This chain connects TRBV5-1 to TRBJ2-3, with 7 bases that match TRBD2. This CDR3 region has 14 residues. The V and J ends lost 1 base and 6 bases, in that order; junction bases with no gene match: 5. Per the germline V gene, CDR1 is SGHRS and CDR2 is YFSETQ. The CDR3: CASSLKGRADTQYF. CDR3 sequence (DNA): TGCGCCAGCAGCTTGAAGGGGAGGGCCGATACGCAGTATTTT. The complete variable domain, with remaining parts taken from reference TRBV5-1 and TRBJ2-3, reads KAGVTQTPRYLIKTRGQQVTLSCSPISGHRSVSWYQQTPGQGLQFLFEYFSETQRNKGNFPGRFSGRQFSNSRSEMNVSTLELGDSALYLCASSLKGRADTQYFGPGTRLTVL.

This clonotype was recorded a few times. The junction departs from the called germline gene at one end, perhaps through a read error. This chain links TRBV29-1 with TRBJ1-4, with 7 bases fitting TRBD1. The germline CDR1 and CDR2 sequences are SQVTM and ANQGSEA. This CDR3 spans 13 amino acids. The CDR3 is CNASVQGGEKLFF. CDR3 sequence (DNA): TGCAACGCCAGCGTTCAGGGGGGAGAAAAATTGTTTTTT.

There are a few counts of this clonotype. The gene calls are TRBV10-3 and TRBJ1-5; TRBD1 matches at 7 bases. Germline V CDR1 and CDR2: ENHRY, SYGVKD. The CDR3 is made up of 13 amino acids. The CDR3 coding sequence is TGTGTCACGACCGGGACAGACCAGGTGCCCCAGCATTTT. Amino acid sequence: CVTTGTDQVPQHF.

The chain combines TRBV20-1 with TRBJ2-5, with D perhaps given as TRBD1 or TRBD2 (5 bases each). Trimming cost V 6 bases and J 4 bases, with 18 bases left between them. The CDR3 has 14 residues. Germline CDR1 reads DFQATT; CDR2 reads SNEGSKA (reference sequence). The CDR3 nucleotides are TGCAGTGCCAGCGTGGCAGGGACGGGAGAGACCCAGTACTTC. It encodes CSASVAGTGETQYF.

With respect to this clonotype: Likely a read error: the CDR3 ends without its conserved phenylalanine or tryptophan. The DNA is omitted, as the CDR3 cannot be located on it reliably, and the CDR3 follows TCRdb's listing. The chain recombines TRBV29-1 with TRBJ1-1; the table's TRBD1 call for D was not verified on the DNA. The CDR3 spans 14 residues, counting both ends. Germline V gene data show CDR1 as SQVTM and CDR2 as ANQGSEA. CDR3 residues: CSVVRGGVNTEVFS.

Regarding this clonotype: A read error may account for a junction end that differs from germline. The chain uses TRBV11-2 and TRBJ2-7; perhaps TRBD1 as D (5 bases). Germline CDR1 and CDR2: SGHAT and FQNNGV. The CDR3 loop spans 14 amino acids. Here the CDR3 reads CASSFNRNPYEQHF. CDR3 coding DNA: TGTGCCAGCAGCTTTAACAGGAACCCCTACGAGCAACACTTC.

Regarding this clonotype: Relative to the germline gene, one junction end is altered; a read error may explain this. This chain links TRBV29-1 with TRBJ2-7, with D possibly being TRBD2 (5 bases). Germline CDR1 SQVTM, CDR2 ANQGSEA. The length of the CDR3 is 14 residues. The CDR3 loop reads CSVALWESSYEQYF. The CDR3 bases are TGCAGCGTCGCCCTTTGGGAGAGCTCCTACGAGCAGTATTTC.

This clonotype has only a few counts. Since a much larger clone is just one base distant, this may be a read error. The V call is TRBV30, the J call TRBJ2-7; the match to TRBD1 covers 8 bases. With the DNA end fitting TRBJ2-1 better, the J assignment may be wrong. This CDR3 spans 12 amino acids. Germline values: CDR1 GTSNPN, CDR2 SVGIG (reference sequence). CDR3 nucleotide sequence: TGTGCCTGGAGTGTAGGACAGGGCGAGCAGTTCTTC. Translation: CAWSVGQGEQFF.